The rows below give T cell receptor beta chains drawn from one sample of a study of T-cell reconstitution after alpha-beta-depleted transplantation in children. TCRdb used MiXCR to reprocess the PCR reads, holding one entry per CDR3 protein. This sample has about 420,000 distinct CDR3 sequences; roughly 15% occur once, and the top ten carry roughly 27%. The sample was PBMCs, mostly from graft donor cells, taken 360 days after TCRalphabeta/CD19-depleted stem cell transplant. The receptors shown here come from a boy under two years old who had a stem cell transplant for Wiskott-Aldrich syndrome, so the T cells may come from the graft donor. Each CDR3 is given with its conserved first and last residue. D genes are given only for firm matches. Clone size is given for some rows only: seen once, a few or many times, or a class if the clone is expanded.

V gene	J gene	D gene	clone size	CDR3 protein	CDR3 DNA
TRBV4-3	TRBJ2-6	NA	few	CASSQVMPLGSGANVLTF	TGCGCCAGCAGCCAAGTGATGCCCCTGGGCTCTGGGGCCAACGTCCTGACTTTC
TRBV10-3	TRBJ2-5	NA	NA	CAIKDTRDQETQYF	TGTGCCATCAAAGATACGAGGGATCAAGAGACCCAGTACTTC
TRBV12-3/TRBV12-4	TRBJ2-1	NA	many	CASSLTALQGLSYNEQFF	TGTGCCAGCAGTTTAACTGCTCTGCAGGGTCTCTCCTACAATGAGCAGTTCTTC
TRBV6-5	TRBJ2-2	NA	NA	CASSYQAGKFRGELFF	TGTGCCAGCAGTTACCAGGCGGGGAAGTTTCGCGGGGAGCTGTTTTTT
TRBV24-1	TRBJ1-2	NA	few	CATSDFSGYTF	TGTGCCACCAGTGATTTTAGTGGCTACACCTTC
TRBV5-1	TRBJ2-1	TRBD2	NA	CASSLGSGRFEQFF	TGCGCCAGCAGCTTGGGTAGCGGGAGATTTGAGCAGTTCTTC
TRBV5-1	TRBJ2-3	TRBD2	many	CASSLTSGSFYLDTQYF	TGCGCCAGCAGCTTGACTAGCGGGAGCTTTTACTTAGATACGCAGTATTTT
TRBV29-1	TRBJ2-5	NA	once	CSVSFKTQYF	TGCAGCGTTAGTTTTAAGACCCAGTACTTC
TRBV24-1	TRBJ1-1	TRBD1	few	CATGYGTDSFF	TGTGCCACCGGTTACGGGACAGATAGTTTCTTT
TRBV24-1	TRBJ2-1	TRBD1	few	CATSDLRGQGRNEQFF	TGTGCCACCAGTGATTTGCGGGGACAGGGGAGGAATGAGCAGTTCTTC
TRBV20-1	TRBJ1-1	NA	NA	CSATKGGNTEAFF	TGCAGTGCTACGAAGGGAGGGAACACTGAAGCTTTCTTT
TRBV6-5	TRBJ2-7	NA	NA	CASSYTGRGAYEQYF	TGTGCCAGCAGTTACACGGGCAGGGGGGCCTACGAGCAGTACTTC
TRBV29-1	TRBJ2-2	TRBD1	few	CSARDRGKGGELFF	TGCAGCGCCCGGGACAGGGGGAAGGGCGGGGAGCTGTTTTTT
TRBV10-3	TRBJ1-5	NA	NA	CAISESTGRSNQPQHF	TGTGCCATCAGTGAGTCGACTGGGCGCAGCAATCAGCCCCAGCATTTT
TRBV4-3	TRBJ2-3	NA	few	CASSQHPTGVPTDTQYF	TGCGCCAGCAGCCAGCATCCCACGGGGGTACCCACAGATACGCAGTATTTT
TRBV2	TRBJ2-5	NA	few	CASSPDQQPLQYF	TGTGCCAGCAGCCCCGACCAGCAGCCCCTCCAGTACTTC
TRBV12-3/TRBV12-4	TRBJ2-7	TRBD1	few	CASSKKGQGSYEQYF	TGTGCCAGCAGTAAGAAGGGACAGGGCTCCTACGAGCAGTACTTC